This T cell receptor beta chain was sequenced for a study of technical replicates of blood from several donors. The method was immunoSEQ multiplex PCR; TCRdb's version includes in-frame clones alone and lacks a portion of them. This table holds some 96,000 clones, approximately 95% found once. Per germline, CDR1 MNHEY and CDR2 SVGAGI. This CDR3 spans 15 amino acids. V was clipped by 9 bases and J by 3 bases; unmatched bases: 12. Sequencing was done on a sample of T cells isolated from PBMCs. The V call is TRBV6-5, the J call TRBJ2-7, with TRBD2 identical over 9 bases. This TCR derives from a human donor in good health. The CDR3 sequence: CASKGQAGGNYEQYF. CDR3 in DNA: TGTGCCAGTAAAGGGCAAGCGGGGGGAAACTACGAGCAGTACTTC.